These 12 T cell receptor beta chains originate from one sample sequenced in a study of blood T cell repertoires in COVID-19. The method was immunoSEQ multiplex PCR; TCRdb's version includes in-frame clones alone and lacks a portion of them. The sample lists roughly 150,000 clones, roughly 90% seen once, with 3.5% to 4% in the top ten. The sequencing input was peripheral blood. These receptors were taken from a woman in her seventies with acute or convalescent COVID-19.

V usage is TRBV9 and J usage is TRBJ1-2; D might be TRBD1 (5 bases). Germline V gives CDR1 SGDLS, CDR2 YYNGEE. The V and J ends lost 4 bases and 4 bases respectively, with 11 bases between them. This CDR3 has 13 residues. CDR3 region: CASSLSGGYGYTF. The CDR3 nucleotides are TGTGCCAGCAGCTTATCGGGGGGCTATGGCTACACCTTC.

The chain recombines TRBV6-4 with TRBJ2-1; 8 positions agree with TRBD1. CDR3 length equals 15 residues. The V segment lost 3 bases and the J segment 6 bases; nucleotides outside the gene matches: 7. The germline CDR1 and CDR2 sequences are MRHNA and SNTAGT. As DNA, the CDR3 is TGTGCCAGCAGTGATGGGACAGGCGTCTCCAATGAGCAGTTCTTC. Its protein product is CASSDGTGVSNEQFF.

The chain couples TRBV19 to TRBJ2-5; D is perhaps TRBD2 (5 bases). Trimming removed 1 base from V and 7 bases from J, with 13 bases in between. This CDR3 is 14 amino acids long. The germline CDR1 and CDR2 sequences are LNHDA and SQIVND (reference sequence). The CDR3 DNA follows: TGTGCCAGTAGTATAGGAGGGCCATCGGGGACCCAGTACTTC. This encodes CASSIGGPSGTQYF.

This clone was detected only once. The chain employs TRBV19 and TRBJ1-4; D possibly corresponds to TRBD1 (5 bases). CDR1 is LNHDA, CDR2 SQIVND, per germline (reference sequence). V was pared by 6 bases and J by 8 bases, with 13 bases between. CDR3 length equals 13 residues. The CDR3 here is CASSDRFGEKLFF. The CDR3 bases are TGTGCCAGTAGCGACAGATTTGGAGAAAAACTGTTTTTT.

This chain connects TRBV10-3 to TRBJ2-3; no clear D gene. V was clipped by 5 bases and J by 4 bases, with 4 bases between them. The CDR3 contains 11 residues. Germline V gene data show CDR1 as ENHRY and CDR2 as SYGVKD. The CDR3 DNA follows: TGTGCCATCAGTCCCGCAGATACGCAGTATTTT. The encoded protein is CAISPADTQYF.

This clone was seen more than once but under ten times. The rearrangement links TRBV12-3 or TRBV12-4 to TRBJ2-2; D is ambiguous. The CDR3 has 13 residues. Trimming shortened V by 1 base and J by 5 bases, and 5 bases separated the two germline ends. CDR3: CASSLVLTGELFF. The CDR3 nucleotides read TGTGCCAGCAGTTTAGTCCTGACCGGGGAGCTGTTTTTT.

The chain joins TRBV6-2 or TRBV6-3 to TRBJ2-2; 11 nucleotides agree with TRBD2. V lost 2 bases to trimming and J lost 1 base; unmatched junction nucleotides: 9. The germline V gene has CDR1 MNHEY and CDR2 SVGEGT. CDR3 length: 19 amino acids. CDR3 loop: CASSYPTSGLAGNTGELFF. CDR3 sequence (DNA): TGTGCCAGCAGTTACCCCACTAGCGGACTAGCGGGGAACACCGGGGAGCTGTTTTTT.

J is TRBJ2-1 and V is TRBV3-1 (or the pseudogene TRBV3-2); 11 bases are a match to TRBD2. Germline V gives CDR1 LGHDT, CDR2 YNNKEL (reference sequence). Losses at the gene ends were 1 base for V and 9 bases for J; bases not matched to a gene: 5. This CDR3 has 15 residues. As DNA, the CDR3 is TGTGCCAGCAGCCAAGCACTAGCGGGGGCAGGTGAGCAGTTCTTC. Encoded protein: CASSQALAGAGEQFF.

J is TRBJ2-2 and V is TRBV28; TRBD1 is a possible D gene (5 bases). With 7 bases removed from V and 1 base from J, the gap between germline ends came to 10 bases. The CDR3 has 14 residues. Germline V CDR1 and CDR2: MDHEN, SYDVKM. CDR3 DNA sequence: TGTGCCAGCAAGGGGCAGAGGAACACCGGGGAGCTGTTTTTT. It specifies CASKGQRNTGELFF. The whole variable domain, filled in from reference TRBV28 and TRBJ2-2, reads DVKVTQSSRYLVKRTGEKVFLECVQDMDHENMFWYRQDPGLGLRLIYFSYDVKMKEKGDIPEGYSVSREKKERFSLILESASTNQTSMYLCASKGQRNTGELFFGEGSRLTVL.

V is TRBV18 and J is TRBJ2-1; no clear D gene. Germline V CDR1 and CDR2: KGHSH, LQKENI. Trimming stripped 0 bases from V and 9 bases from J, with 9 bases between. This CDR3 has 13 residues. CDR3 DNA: TGTGCCAGCTCACCACCGGTAGTTAGTGAGCAGTTCTTC. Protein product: CASSPPVVSEQFF.

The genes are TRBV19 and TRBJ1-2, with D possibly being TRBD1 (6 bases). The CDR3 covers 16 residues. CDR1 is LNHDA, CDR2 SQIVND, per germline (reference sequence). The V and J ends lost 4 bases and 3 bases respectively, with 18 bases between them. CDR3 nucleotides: TGTGCCAGTAGTAAGGTCCCTCGGGACACTTACTATGGCTACACCTTC. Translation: CASSKVPRDTYYGYTF.

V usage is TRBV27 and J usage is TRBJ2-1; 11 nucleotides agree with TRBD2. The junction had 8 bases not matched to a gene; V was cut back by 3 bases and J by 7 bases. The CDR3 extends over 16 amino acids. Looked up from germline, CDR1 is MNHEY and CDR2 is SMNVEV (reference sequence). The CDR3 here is CASSLTSGIKVNEQFF. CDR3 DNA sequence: TGTGCCAGCAGTTTGACTAGCGGGATAAAGGTGAATGAGCAGTTCTTC.